This T cell receptor beta chain was identified in a study of Graves' ophthalmopathy and Graves' hyperthyroidism. The wider study: Before any treatment was given, at initial diagnosis, peripheral blood was collected.

Study-level findings and limits: A model of 13 signatures distinguished ophthalmopathy from stable hyperthyroidism at roughly 86% sensitivity and 81.08% specificity.

RNA transcripts yielded amplified TCR beta CDR3 regions. The workflow started with a first-round RT-PCR run with HTBI primers and then moved on to a second-round multiplex PCR. Via MiXCR, TCRdb re-called the multiplex PCR reads, giving one row per CDR3 protein. The profile shows 650,000 to 900,000 distinct CDR3 sequences, roughly two fifths of them singletons. On this clonotype: Its specificity is unknown.

This CDR3 is built from 13 residues. The V end was cut by 6 bases, the J end by 6 bases, with 11 bases between. CDR1 is SEHNR and CDR2 is FQNEAQ in the germline V gene (reference sequence). This receptor was identified in an adult man with Graves' ophthalmopathy. The sequenced sample consisted of peripheral blood. This sequence joins TRBV7-9 and TRBJ2-2; no definite D call. The CDR3 DNA reads as TGTGCCAGCAGACCACAGTCAGCCGGGGAGCTGTTTTTT. Its translation: CASRPQSAGELFF.